This TCR beta chain was identified during a study of T cells in Graves' hyperthyroidism and ophthalmopathy. Overall study findings and caveats: Also found in blood were most expanded thyroid clonotypes above 0.001. The model made its ophthalmopathy prediction, and onset followed a median approximately six months later.

The CDR3 contains 14 residues. The J segment lost 8 bases and the V segment lost 5 bases, leaving 10 bases of the junction unmatched. In germline, CDR1 is LNHDA, CDR2 SQIVND (reference sequence). A roughly 9.7 ml volume of fresh peripheral blood provided the PBMCs. The TCR beta CDR3 regions underwent amplification using RNA transcripts as the source. Primed by the HTBI set, a first-round RT-PCR was run on the TCR CDR3. TCRdb processed the multiplex PCR reads anew with MiXCR; each CDR3 protein has one entry. The table has about 350,000 distinct CDR3 sequences, about a fifth seen once. This clonotype was seen ten or more times. What it binds is not known.

Sequences were obtained from blood. The sequence derives from a woman aged 18-29 years with Graves' hyperthyroidism. This chain uses TRBV19 with TRBJ1-2, with 8 bases fitting TRBD1. The CDR3, as DNA: TGTGCCAGTAGTGCTCGACAGGGGACCCACGGCTACACCTTC. Amino acids: CASSARQGTHGYTF. The whole variable domain, remainder taken from reference TRBV19 and TRBJ1-2, is DGGITQSPKYLFRKEGQNVTLSCEQNLNHDAMYWYRQDPGQGLRLIYYSQIVNDFQKGDIAEGYSVSREKKESFPLTVTSAQKNPTAFYLCASSARQGTHGYTFGSGTRLTVV.